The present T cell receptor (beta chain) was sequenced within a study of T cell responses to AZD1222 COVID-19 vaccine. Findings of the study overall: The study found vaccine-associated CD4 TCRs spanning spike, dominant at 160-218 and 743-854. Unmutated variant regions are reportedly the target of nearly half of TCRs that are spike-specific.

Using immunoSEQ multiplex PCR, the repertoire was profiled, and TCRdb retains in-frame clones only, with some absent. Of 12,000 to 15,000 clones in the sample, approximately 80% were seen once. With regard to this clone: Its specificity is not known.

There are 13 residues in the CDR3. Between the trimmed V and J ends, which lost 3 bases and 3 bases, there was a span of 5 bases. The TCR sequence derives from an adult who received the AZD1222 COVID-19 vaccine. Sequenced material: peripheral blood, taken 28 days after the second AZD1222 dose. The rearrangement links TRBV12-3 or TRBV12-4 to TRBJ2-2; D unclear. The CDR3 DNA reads TGTGCCAGCAGTTTTCAGGACACCGGGGAGCTGTTTTTT. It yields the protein CASSFQDTGELFF.